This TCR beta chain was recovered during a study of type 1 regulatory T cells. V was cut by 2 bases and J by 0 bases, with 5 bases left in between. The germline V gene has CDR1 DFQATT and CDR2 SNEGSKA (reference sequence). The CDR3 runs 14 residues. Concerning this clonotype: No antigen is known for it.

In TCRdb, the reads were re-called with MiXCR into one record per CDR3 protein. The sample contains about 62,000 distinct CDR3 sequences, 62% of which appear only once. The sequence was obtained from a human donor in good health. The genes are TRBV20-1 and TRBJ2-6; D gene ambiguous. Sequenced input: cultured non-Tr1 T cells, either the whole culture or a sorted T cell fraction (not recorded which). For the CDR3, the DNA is TGCAGTGCTAGATACCCCTCTGGGGCCAACGTCCTGACTTTC. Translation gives CSARYPSGANVLTF.